This is a list of T cell receptor beta chains from one sample in a study of OX40 agonist ivuxolimab in advanced cancers. Produced via immunoSEQ multiplex PCR; TCRdb's table is partial and in-frame only. The sample carries about 43,000 clones, roughly 86% recorded once. The sequencing used CD4+ or CD8+ T cells sorted from blood, collected in a trial of the OX40 agonist ivuxolimab. The receptor set was obtained from an adult with an advanced solid tumor such as melanoma, head and neck, liver or kidney cancer. CDR3s include the opening cysteine and the closing phenylalanine or tryptophan. Each record gives: D gene, clone size, V gene, J gene, CDR3 protein, CDR3 DNA. A D gene is named only where the DNA matches it firmly. Clone size is stated in some rows and not others, as once, few, many or a class when expanded.

-,-,TRBV7-2,TRBJ2-2,CASSQSRANTGELFF,TGTGCCAGCAGCCAGTCCCGAGCGAACACCGGGGAGCTGTTTTTT
-,-,TRBV19,TRBJ2-1,CASSILGGFYNEQFF,TGTGCCAGTAGTATATTGGGCGGGTTCTACAATGAGCAGTTCTTC
-,-,TRBV6-6,TRBJ2-2,CASSLREGAGELFF,TGTGCCAGCAGTCTACGTGAAGGAGCCGGGGAGCTGTTTTTT
TRBD2,-,TRBV7-2,TRBJ2-1,CASRSVRASGYNEQFF,TGTGCCAGCAGGTCCGTTCGGGCTAGCGGATACAATGAGCAGTTCTTC
TRBD1,-,TRBV18,TRBJ1-2,CASSTMDRVSGYTF,TGTGCCAGCTCAACGATGGACAGGGTCAGTGGCTACACCTTC
TRBD1,-,TRBV13,TRBJ2-7,CASSLAGTGPYEQYF,TGTGCCAGCAGCTTGGCCGGGACAGGTCCCTACGAGCAGTACTTC
-,-,TRBV19,TRBJ1-5,CASRGPDRYQPQHF,TGTGCCAGTAGGGGCCCGGACAGATATCAGCCCCAGCATTTT
-,-,TRBV9,TRBJ1-6,CASSGGGLTASYNSPLHF,TGTGCCAGCAGCGGAGGAGGCCTGACAGCCAGCTATAATTCACCCCTCCACTTT
-,-,TRBV7-3,TRBJ2-1,CASSAQSANEQFF,TGTGCCAGCAGCGCCCAAAGCGCCAATGAGCAGTTCTTC
-,few,TRBV29-1,TRBJ2-2,CSVPQGDLTGELFF,TGCAGCGTTCCTCAGGGAGATCTCACCGGGGAGCTGTTTTTT
-,-,TRBV4-1,TRBJ2-7,CASSQVGPGVEQYF,TGCGCCAGCAGCCAAGTGGGGCCAGGGGTGGAGCAGTACTTC
-,-,TRBV28,TRBJ2-4,CASRQGAKNIQYF,TGTGCCAGCAGACAGGGTGCCAAAAACATTCAGTACTTC
TRBD2,-,TRBV5-1,TRBJ2-3,CASSISGRTDTQYF,TGCGCCAGCAGTATTAGCGGGAGAACAGATACGCAGTATTTT
-,once,TRBV6-5,TRBJ2-3,CASSYPRWPDTQYF,TGTGCCAGCAGTTACCCTCGATGGCCAGATACGCAGTATTTT
TRBD1,few,TRBV13,TRBJ2-7,CASSSTGQTSYEQYF,TGTGCCAGCAGCTCCACGGGACAGACCTCCTACGAGCAGTACTTC
-,-,TRBV4-1,TRBJ1-4,CASSQEAWGSREKLFF,TGCGCCAGCAGCCAAGAAGCGTGGGGATCGAGGGAAAAACTGTTTTTT
TRBD2,-,TRBV5-3,TRBJ2-7,CARSLLAGGTYEQYF,TGTGCCAGAAGCTTACTAGCGGGGGGAACCTACGAGCAGTACTTC